The rows below give T cell receptor beta chains drawn from one sample of a study of immune evolution from preneoplasia to lung adenocarcinoma. Measured with immunoSEQ multiplex PCR; TCRdb has only the in-frame clones, and not every one. The sample has some 16,000 clones, 75% to 90% seen once. Sequencing input: FFPE invasive lung adenocarcinoma tissue. Receptors originate from a person aged 65-85 years with invasive lung adenocarcinoma. The CDR3 runs from the conserved cysteine through the conserved F or W. D genes are given only for firm matches. Clone sizes are given selectively: once, few, many, or a class where the clone is expanded.

v_call	j_call	clone_size	d_call	cdr3_aa	cdr3_nt
TRBV6-1	TRBJ1-5	-	-	CASGAGMSNQPQHF	TGTGCCAGCGGGGCAGGGATGAGCAATCAGCCCCAGCATTTT
TRBV7-8	TRBJ2-1	-	-	CASSLANEQFF	TGTGCCAGCAGCTTAGCTAATGAGCAGTTCTTC
TRBV6-1	TRBJ1-5	-	-	CASSVTESQTQPQHF	TGTGCCAGCAGTGTAACAGAATCTCAGACCCAGCCCCAGCATTTT
TRBV19	TRBJ2-3	-	-	CASSWGGTDTQYF	TGTGCCAGTAGTTGGGGTGGGACAGATACGCAGTATTTT
TRBV29-1	TRBJ1-1	once	-	CSVRVGFGPNTEAFF	TGCAGCGTTCGGGTGGGGTTTGGCCCGAACACTGAAGCTTTCTTT
TRBV30	TRBJ2-2	-	-	CAWSVRRGSITGELFF	TGTGCCTGGAGTGTACGGAGGGGGAGTATCACCGGGGAGCTGTTTTTT
TRBV2	TRBJ1-2	-	-	CASRPGVNYGYTF	TGTGCCAGCAGACCTGGGGTTAACTATGGCTACACCTTC
TRBV29-1	TRBJ2-7	-	-	CSVEATGSEQYF	TGCAGCGTTGAAGCAACAGGGAGCGAGCAGTACTTC
TRBV18	TRBJ2-1	-	-	CASSPESGMSNWFF	TGTGCCAGCTCACCAGAGTCAGGGATGAGCAATTGGTTCTTC
TRBV7-2	TRBJ2-5	-	TRBD2	CASSLGGSGGETQYF	TGTGCCAGCAGCTTAGGGGGTAGCGGGGGCGAGACCCAGTACTTC
TRBV2	TRBJ2-3	-	TRBD1	CASSAQGVSTDTQYF	TGTGCCAGCAGTGCTCAGGGGGTGAGCACAGATACGCAGTATTTT
TRBV6-5	TRBJ2-7	-	-	CASSYSNRDYEQYF	TGTGCCAGCAGTTACTCGAACAGGGACTACGAGCAGTACTTC
TRBV19	TRBJ2-5	-	-	CASSYSRDGSETQYF	TGTGCCAGTAGTTACTCTCGGGACGGCTCGGAGACCCAGTACTTC
TRBV5-1	TRBJ2-2	-	-	CASSFAIRGTGELFF	TGCGCCAGCAGCTTCGCAATCCGAGGGACCGGGGAGCTGTTTTTT
TRBV28	TRBJ1-2	-	-	CASTRGVGYTF	TGTGCCAGCACCCGGGGGGTAGGCTACACCTTC
TRBV15	TRBJ2-1	-	-	CATSRSYADEQFF	TGTGCCACCAGCAGATCCTACGCTGACGAGCAGTTCTTC
TRBV18	TRBJ2-3	-	TRBD2	CASSPGLGRADTQYF	TGTGCCAGCTCACCCGGACTAGGTCGCGCGGATACGCAGTATTTT